Below, 22 T cell receptor beta chains from the same sample are listed, as sequenced in a study of OX40 agonist ivuxolimab in advanced cancers. The library came from the immunoSEQ multiplex PCR assay. TCRdb took over this immuneACCESS table, retaining in-frame rearrangements with V and J assigned. Such tables are incomplete; in checked studies, under half of the missing clones stem from an unresolved V gene, and the remainder is unexplained. The sample profile shows 95,000 or so clones; 92% of them were found once. The ten largest make up around 0.51% of the sample. The input for sequencing was CD4+ or CD8+ T cells sorted from blood, taken in a trial of the OX40 agonist ivuxolimab. These receptors all come from an adult with an advanced solid tumor such as melanoma, head and neck, liver or kidney cancer.

This rearrangement joins TRBV19 to TRBJ1-2; tentatively, D is TRBD1 (6 bases). Trimming left V 6 bases short and J 0 bases short, with 14 bases between. This CDR3 comprises 15 residues. Germline V lookup: CDR1 LNHDA, CDR2 SQIVND (reference sequence). CDR3 protein: CASRKNREANYGYTF. In DNA, the CDR3 is TGTGCCAGTAGAAAAAACAGGGAAGCTAACTATGGCTACACCTTC.

In this sample, this clone turned up once. This chain connects TRBV4-1 to TRBJ2-5; 12 nucleotides match TRBD1. The CDR3 totals 19 residues. Germline V gene lookup returns CDR1 MGHRA and CDR2 YSYEKL. V was clipped by 1 base and J by 5 bases; unmatched bases: 14. The CDR3 bases are TGCGCCAGCAGCCAAGGTTTTAGGGGACAGGGGGCTTCTTGGGAGACCCAGTACTTC. This translates into CASSQGFRGQGASWETQYF.

V and J are TRBV10-3 and TRBJ2-3; the match to TRBD2 covers 11 bases. Losses at the gene ends were 4 bases for V and 5 bases for J; bases not matched to a gene: 17. This CDR3 contains 19 residues. Germline loops: CDR1 ENHRY, CDR2 SYGVKD. CDR3 region: CAISGKDRTGTSGVDTQYF. CDR3 coding DNA: TGTGCCATCAGTGGGAAAGACAGGACCGGGACTAGCGGAGTAGATACGCAGTATTTT.

V is TRBV15 and J is TRBJ2-1; D call uncertain. Trimming shortened V by 0 bases and J by 3 bases, and 9 bases separated the two germline ends. The CDR3 totals 15 residues. From germline, CDR1 is LNHNV and CDR2 YYDKDF (reference sequence). The CDR3 is CATSRDRRIYNEQFF. The CDR3 nucleotides are TGTGCCACCAGCAGAGATAGGAGAATCTACAATGAGCAGTTCTTC.

The genes are TRBV6-6 and TRBJ2-7; D gene ambiguous. V dropped 7 bases and J dropped 4 bases, with 14 bases sitting between them. The germline V gene encodes CDR1 MNHNY and CDR2 SVGAGI (reference sequence). The CDR3 extends over 13 amino acids. CDR3 protein: CASTTPVGYEQYF. In DNA, the CDR3 is TGTGCCAGCACTACGCCCGTCGGATACGAGCAGTACTTC.

This clone was detected once. The chain couples TRBV30 to TRBJ2-5; unclear D gene. Germline V gene sequence: CDR1 GTSNPN, CDR2 SVGIG (reference sequence). The V end was cut by 5 bases, the J end by 1 base, with 8 bases between. There are 12 residues in the CDR3. CDR3 DNA: TGTGCCTGGCGGTCAACCCAAGAGACCCAGTACTTC. Translation: CAWRSTQETQYF.

In the case of this clone: Germline and junction disagree at one end, which may indicate a read error. The gene calls are TRBV18 and TRBJ1-1; D remains ambiguous. Germline CDR1 and CDR2: KGHSH and LQKENI. CDR3 length: 14 residues. The CDR3 loop reads CASSPPSQAGKGVF. The CDR3 DNA sequence: TGTGCCAGCTCACCCCCCTCGCAGGCAGGAAAGGGAGTCTTT.

The chain carries TRBV6-5 and TRBJ2-5; 8 nucleotides match TRBD1. The CDR3 has 13 residues. Germline loops: CDR1 MNHEY, CDR2 SVGAGI. Trimming at V came to 5 bases and at J to 2 bases, leaving 1 base not matched to a gene. The CDR3, as DNA: TGTGCCAGCAGTAGGGACAGGCAAGAGACCCAGTACTTC. Its translation is CASSRDRQETQYF.

The rearrangement uses TRBV7-9 and TRBJ2-3, with D perhaps given as TRBD1 or TRBD2 (5 bases each). With 3 bases removed from V and 2 bases from J, the gap between germline ends came to 6 bases. Germline CDR1 SEHNR, CDR2 FQNEAQ (reference sequence). The CDR3 totals 13 residues. CDR3 DNA: TGTGCCAGCAGCTTGGGGGACACAGATACGCAGTATTTT. Its translation: CASSLGDTDTQYF.

The rearrangement uses TRBV30 and TRBJ2-4; D not certain. The germline V and J ends were trimmed by 3 bases and 6 bases, with 9 bases remaining between them. This CDR3 spans 12 amino acids. Germline V gene data show CDR1 as GTSNPN and CDR2 as SVGIG (reference sequence). The CDR3 protein is CAWRLMGNIQYF. CDR3 sequence (DNA): TGTGCCTGGAGGTTAATGGGAAACATTCAGTACTTC.

The chain uses TRBV11-3 and TRBJ2-7, with D uncertain. V was clipped by 1 base and J by 6 bases, with 10 bases between them. The CDR3 runs 13 residues. Germline V CDR1 and CDR2: SGHNT, YENEEA. This CDR3 is CASSLVSAGEQYF. For the CDR3, the DNA is TGTGCCAGCAGCTTAGTATCCGCCGGCGAGCAGTACTTC.

This sequence joins TRBV29-1 and TRBJ2-3, with 9 bases identical to TRBD2. The CDR3 length is 14 residues. V shed 4 bases and J 4 bases; nucleotides not matched to a gene: 6. CDR1 is SQVTM and CDR2 is ANQGSEA in the germline V gene. In DNA form, the CDR3 reads TGCAGCGTTGCGGATAGCGGGAGAGCAGATACGCAGTATTTT. Protein: CSVADSGRADTQYF.

The chain is built from TRBV6-1 and TRBJ2-7; 10 bases line up with TRBD1. J lost 4 bases, V lost 5 bases, and 5 bases had no gene match. The CDR3 is 14 amino acids. The germline V gene has CDR1 MNHNS and CDR2 SASEGT. CDR3 coding DNA: TGTGCCAGCAGTATGGGACAGGGGATATACGAGCAGTACTTC. Translating gives CASSMGQGIYEQYF.

The chain has TRBV7-3 and TRBJ2-7; 10 nucleotides align to TRBD1. V shed 3 bases, J shed 7 bases, and the junction held 9 bases outside the gene matches. Germline lookup yields CDR1 SGHTA and CDR2 FQGTGA. The CDR3 is made up of 15 amino acids. The CDR3, as DNA: TGTGCCAGCAGCTTGCAATCCGGGACAGGGGCTGAGCAGTACTTC. It yields the protein CASSLQSGTGAEQYF.

The gene calls are TRBV7-8 and TRBJ2-6; no clear D. Germline V CDR1 and CDR2: SGHVS, FQNEAQ. CDR3 length: 16 residues. Trimming left V 4 bases short and J 4 bases short, with 14 bases between. The DNA of the CDR3 is TGTGCCAGCAGCTCGGACCTGTCCGAGGGGGCCAACGTCCTGACTTTC. Its protein is CASSSDLSEGANVLTF. The complete variable domain, with remaining parts taken from reference TRBV7-8 and TRBJ2-6, reads GAGVSQSPRYKVAKRGQDVALRCDPISGHVSLFWYQQALGQGPEFLTYFQNEAQLDKSGLPSDRFFAERPEGSVSTLKIQRTQQEDSAVYLCASSSDLSEGANVLTFGAGSRLTVL.

The chain couples TRBV18 to TRBJ2-5, with D perhaps TRBD2 (5 bases). This CDR3 spans 15 amino acids. V was pared by 0 bases and J by 4 bases, with 12 bases between. Germline V lookup: CDR1 KGHSH, CDR2 LQKENI. CDR3 amino acids: CASSPPSGIGETQYF. The CDR3 DNA reads TGTGCCAGCTCACCACCGTCCGGGATCGGAGAGACCCAGTACTTC.

The J gene is TRBJ1-1, the V gene TRBV29-1; no clear D gene. The germline V and J ends were trimmed by 6 bases and 9 bases, with 17 bases remaining between them. CDR3 length: 12 amino acids. Per the germline V gene, CDR1 is SQVTM and CDR2 is ANQGSEA. CDR3 amino acids: CSVAPTGEQAFF. The DNA of the CDR3 is TGCAGCGTCGCCCCTACCGGGGAGCAAGCTTTCTTT.

The chain recombines TRBV19 with TRBJ1-2; possibly TRBD1 for D (5 bases). This CDR3 contains 14 residues. Trimming took 7 bases from V and 5 from J, leaving 17 bases between them. Germline loops: CDR1 LNHDA, CDR2 SQIVND (reference sequence). The CDR3 is CASKDNLGGYGYTF. In DNA, the CDR3 is TGTGCCAGTAAGGACAACCTAGGAGGGTATGGCTACACCTTC.

The J gene is TRBJ2-2, the V gene TRBV10-1; perhaps TRBD1 as D (5 bases). The CDR3 loop spans 14 amino acids. From germline, CDR1 is WNHNN and CDR2 SYGVQD (reference sequence). The V and J ends lost 3 bases and 4 bases respectively, with 9 bases between them. This CDR3 reads CASSEGVFTGELFF. The CDR3 DNA reads as TGCGCCAGCAGTGAAGGGGTATTCACCGGGGAGCTGTTTTTT.

This rearrangement joins TRBV15 to TRBJ1-1, with 7 bases that match TRBD1. The CDR3 loop spans 15 amino acids. CDR1 and CDR2 from the germline V gene are LNHNV and YYDKDF (reference sequence). V gave up 4 bases and J gave up 6 bases; unmatched junction bases: 11. The CDR3, as DNA: TGTGCCACCAGCAAAGAGACAGGGATTAGAGCTGAAGCTTTCTTT. Its protein product is CATSKETGIRAEAFF. Together with reference TRBV15 and TRBJ1-1, the CDR3 gives the full variable domain: DAMVIQNPRYQVTQFGKPVTLSCSQTLNHNVMYWYQQKSSQAPKLLFHYYDKDFNNEADTPDNFQSRRPNTSFCFLDIRSPGLGDTAMYLCATSKETGIRAEAFFGQGTRLTVV.

V usage is TRBV18 and J usage is TRBJ2-3; TRBD2 aligns across 8 bases. Germline CDR1 is KGHSH and CDR2 is LQKENI. V lost 0 bases, J lost 0 bases, and 5 bases stayed unmatched. This CDR3 comprises 17 residues. The DNA of the CDR3 is TGTGCCAGCTCACCACCGAGCGGGGGATGGAGCACAGATACGCAGTATTTT. Translated: CASSPPSGGWSTDTQYF. The variable domain in full, completed from reference TRBV18 and TRBJ2-3, reads NAGVMQNPRHLVRRRGQEARLRCSPMKGHSHVYWYRQLPEEGLKFMVYLQKENIIDESGMPKERFSAEFPKEGPSILRIQQVVRGDSAAYFCASSPPSGGWSTDTQYFGPGTRLTVL.

V is TRBV6-5 and J is TRBJ2-7; a weak D match, TRBD2 (5 bases). The CDR3 contains 14 residues. In germline, CDR1 is MNHEY, CDR2 SVGAGI. V dropped 6 bases and J dropped 2 bases, with 14 bases sitting between them. CDR3 protein: CASRLYGSTYEQYF. CDR3 bases: TGTGCCAGCAGGCTCTATGGGAGCACCTACGAGCAGTACTTC.